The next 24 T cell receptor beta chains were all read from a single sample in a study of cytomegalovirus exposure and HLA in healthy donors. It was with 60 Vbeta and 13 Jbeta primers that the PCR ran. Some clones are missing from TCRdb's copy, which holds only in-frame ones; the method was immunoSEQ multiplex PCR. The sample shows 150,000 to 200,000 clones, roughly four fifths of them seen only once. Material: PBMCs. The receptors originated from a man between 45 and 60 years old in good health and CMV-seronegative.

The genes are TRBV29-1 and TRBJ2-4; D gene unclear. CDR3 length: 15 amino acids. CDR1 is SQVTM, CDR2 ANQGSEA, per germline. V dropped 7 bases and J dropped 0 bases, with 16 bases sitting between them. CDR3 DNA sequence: TGCAGCGCTTCCCAAGCTCAACTAGCCAAAAACATTCAGTACTTC. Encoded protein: CSASQAQLAKNIQYF.

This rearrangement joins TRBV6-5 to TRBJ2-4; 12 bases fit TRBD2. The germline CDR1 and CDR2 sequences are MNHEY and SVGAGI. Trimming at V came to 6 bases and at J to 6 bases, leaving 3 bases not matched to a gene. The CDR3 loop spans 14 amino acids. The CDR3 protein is CASRSSGRGNIQYF. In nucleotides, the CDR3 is TGTGCCAGCAGGTCTAGCGGGAGGGGAAACATTCAGTACTTC.

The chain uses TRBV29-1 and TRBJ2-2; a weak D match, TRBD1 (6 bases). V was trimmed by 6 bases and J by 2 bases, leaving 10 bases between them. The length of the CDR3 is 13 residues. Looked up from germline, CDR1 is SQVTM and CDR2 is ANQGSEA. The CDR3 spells CSVATGNTGELFF. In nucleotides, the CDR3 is TGCAGCGTAGCGACAGGTAACACCGGGGAGCTGTTTTTT.

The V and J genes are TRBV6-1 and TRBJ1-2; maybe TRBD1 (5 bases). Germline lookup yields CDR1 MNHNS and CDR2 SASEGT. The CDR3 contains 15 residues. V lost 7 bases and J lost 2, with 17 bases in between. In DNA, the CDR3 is TGTGCCAGCACTCTAGGAGGGGCAGGGAACTATGGCTACACCTTC. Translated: CASTLGGAGNYGYTF.

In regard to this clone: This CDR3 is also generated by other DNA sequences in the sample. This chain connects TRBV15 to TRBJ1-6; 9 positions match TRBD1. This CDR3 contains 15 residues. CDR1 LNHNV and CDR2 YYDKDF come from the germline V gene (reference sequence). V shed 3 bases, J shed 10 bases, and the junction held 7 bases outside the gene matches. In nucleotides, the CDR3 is TGTGCCACCAGCAGGGGACAGGGTCCTAACTCACCCCTCCACTTT. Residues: CATSRGQGPNSPLHF.

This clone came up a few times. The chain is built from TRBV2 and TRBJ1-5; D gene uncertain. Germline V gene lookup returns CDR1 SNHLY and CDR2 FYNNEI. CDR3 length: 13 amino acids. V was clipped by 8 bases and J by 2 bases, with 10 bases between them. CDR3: CASVGLRNQPQHF. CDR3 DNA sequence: TGTGCCAGCGTCGGGTTACGCAATCAGCCCCAGCATTTT.

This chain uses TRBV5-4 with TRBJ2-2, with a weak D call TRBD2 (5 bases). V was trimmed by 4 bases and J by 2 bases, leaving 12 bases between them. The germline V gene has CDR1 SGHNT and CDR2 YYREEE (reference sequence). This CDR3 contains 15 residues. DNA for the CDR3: TGTGCCAGCAGCCTTGCCACTAGAAACACCGGGGAGCTGTTTTTT. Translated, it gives CASSLATRNTGELFF.

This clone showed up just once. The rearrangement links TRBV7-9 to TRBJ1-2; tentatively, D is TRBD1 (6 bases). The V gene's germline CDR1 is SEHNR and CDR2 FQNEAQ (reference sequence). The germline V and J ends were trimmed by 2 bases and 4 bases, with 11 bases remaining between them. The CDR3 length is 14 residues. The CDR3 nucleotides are TGTGCCAGCAGCTTAACAGGGCCGGCCTATGGCTACACCTTC. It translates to CASSLTGPAYGYTF.

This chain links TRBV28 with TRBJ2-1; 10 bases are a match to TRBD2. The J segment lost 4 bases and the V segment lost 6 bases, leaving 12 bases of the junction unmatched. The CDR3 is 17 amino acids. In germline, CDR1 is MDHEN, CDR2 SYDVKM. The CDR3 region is CASSPGEAGGEYNEQFF. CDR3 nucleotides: TGTGCCAGCAGCCCCGGGGAAGCGGGAGGGGAGTACAATGAGCAGTTCTTC.

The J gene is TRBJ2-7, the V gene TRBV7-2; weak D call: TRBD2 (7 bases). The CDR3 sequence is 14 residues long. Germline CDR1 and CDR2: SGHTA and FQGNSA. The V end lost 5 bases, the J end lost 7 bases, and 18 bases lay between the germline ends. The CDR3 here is CASSLSRGGIEQYF. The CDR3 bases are TGTGCCAGCAGCCTATCGAGGGGGGGGATAGAGCAGTACTTC.

The CDR3 sequence is CASSFSGFYNEQFF. In DNA form, the CDR3 reads TGTGCCAGCAGCTTTAGCGGCTTCTACAATGAGCAGTTCTTC. The V and J genes are TRBV7-6 and TRBJ2-1; the D gene is possibly TRBD2 (6 bases). Looked up from germline, CDR1 is SGHVS and CDR2 is FNYEAQ. V gave up 3 bases and J gave up 3 bases, with 9 bases separating them. This CDR3 is built from 14 residues.

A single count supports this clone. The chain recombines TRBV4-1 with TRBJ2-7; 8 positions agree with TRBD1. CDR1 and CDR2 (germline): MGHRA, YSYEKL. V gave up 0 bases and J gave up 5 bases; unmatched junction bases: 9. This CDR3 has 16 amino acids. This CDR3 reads CASSQDRTGSKNEQYF. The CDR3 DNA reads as TGCGCCAGCAGCCAAGACCGGACAGGGTCTAAGAACGAGCAGTACTTC.

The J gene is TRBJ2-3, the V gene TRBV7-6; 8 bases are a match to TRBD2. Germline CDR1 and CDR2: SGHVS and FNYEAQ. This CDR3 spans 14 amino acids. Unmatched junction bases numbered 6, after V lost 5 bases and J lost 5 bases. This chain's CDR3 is CASSLGGAGDTQYF. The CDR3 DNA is TGTGCCAGCAGCCTCGGGGGGGCGGGAGATACGCAGTATTTT.

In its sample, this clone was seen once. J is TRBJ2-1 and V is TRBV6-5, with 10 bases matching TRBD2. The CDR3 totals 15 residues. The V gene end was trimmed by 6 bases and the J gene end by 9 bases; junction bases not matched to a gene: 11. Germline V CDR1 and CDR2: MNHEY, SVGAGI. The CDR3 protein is CASRPAGTSVSEQFF. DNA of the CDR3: TGTGCCAGCAGACCCGCCGGGACTAGCGTCAGTGAGCAGTTCTTC.

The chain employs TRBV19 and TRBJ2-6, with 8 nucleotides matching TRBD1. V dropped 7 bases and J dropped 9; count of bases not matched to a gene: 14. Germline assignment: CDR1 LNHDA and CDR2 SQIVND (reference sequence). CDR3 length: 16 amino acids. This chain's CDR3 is CASTRGRPSVFNVLTF. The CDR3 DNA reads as TGTGCCAGTACCAGGGGGCGCCCATCAGTCTTCAACGTCCTGACTTTC. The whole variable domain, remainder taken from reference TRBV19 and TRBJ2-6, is DGGITQSPKYLFRKEGQNVTLSCEQNLNHDAMYWYRQDPGQGLRLIYYSQIVNDFQKGDIAEGYSVSREKKESFPLTVTSAQKNPTAFYLCASTRGRPSVFNVLTFGAGSRLTVL.

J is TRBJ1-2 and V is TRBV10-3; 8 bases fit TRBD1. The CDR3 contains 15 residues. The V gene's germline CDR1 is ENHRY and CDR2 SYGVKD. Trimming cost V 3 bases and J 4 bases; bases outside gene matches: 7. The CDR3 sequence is CAISEPDRGLYGYTF. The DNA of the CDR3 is TGTGCCATCAGTGAACCCGACAGGGGACTCTATGGCTACACCTTC.

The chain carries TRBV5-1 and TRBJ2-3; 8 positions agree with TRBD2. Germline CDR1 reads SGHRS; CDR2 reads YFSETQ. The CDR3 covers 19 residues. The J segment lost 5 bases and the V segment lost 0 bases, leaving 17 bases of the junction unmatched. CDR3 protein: CASSLEWLAGPLPKDTQYF. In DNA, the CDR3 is TGCGCCAGCAGCTTGGAGTGGTTAGCGGGGCCTCTCCCGAAAGATACGCAGTATTTT.

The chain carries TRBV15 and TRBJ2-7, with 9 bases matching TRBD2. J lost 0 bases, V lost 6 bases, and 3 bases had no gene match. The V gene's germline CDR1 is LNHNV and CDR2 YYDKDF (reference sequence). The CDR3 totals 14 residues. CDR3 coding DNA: TGTGCCACCAGGACTAGCGGAAGCTCCTACGAGCAGTACTTC. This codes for CATRTSGSSYEQYF.

In DNA, the CDR3 is TGTGCCAGCAGCTTAGAGAGGGCTAGCGGAGGCGTGGTGACCCAGTACTTC. Translation gives CASSLERASGGVVTQYF. The rearrangement uses TRBV7-9 and TRBJ2-5; 7 nucleotides match TRBD2. Germline-derived CDR1 and CDR2 are SEHNR and FQNEAQ (reference sequence). J was trimmed by 7 bases and V by 1 base; bases with no gene match: 15. CDR3 length: 17 amino acids.

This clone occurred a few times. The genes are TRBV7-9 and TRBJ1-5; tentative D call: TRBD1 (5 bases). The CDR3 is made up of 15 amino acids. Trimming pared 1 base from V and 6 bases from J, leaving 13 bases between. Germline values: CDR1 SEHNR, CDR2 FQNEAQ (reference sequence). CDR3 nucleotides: TGTGCCAGCAGCTTAGAAGGCCAGGGAGGTCAGCCCCAGCATTTT. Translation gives CASSLEGQGGQPQHF.

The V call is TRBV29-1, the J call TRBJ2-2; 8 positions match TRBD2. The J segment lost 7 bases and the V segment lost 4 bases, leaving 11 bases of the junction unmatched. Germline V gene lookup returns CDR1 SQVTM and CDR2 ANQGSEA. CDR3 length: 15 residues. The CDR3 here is CSVVSRGGDFGELFF. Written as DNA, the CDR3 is TGCAGCGTTGTATCTCGGGGGGGGGACTTCGGGGAGCTGTTTTTT.

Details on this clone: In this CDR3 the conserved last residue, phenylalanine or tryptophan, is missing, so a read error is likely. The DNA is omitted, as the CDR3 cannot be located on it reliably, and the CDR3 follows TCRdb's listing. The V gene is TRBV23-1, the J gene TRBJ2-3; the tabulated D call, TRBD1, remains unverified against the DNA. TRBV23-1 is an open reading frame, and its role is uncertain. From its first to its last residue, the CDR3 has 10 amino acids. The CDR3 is CASSQKTGVL.

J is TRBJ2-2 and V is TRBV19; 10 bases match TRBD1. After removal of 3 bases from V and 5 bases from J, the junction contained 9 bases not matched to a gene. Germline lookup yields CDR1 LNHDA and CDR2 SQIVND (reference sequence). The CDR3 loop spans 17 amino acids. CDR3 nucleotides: TGTGCCAGTAGTATTAGGGACAGGGGACGATTGACCGGGGAGCTGTTTTTT. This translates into CASSIRDRGRLTGELFF. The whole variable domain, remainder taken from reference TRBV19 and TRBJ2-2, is DGGITQSPKYLFRKEGQNVTLSCEQNLNHDAMYWYRQDPGQGLRLIYYSQIVNDFQKGDIAEGYSVSREKKESFPLTVTSAQKNPTAFYLCASSIRDRGRLTGELFFGEGSRLTVL.

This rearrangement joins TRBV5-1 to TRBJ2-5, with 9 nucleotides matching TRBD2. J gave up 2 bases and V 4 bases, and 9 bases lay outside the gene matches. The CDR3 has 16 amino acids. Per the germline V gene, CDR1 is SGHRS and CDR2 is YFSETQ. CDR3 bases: TGCGCCAGCAGCCCCCAGGGCGGGGGGGTTCAAGAGACCCAGTACTTC. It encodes CASSPQGGGVQETQYF.